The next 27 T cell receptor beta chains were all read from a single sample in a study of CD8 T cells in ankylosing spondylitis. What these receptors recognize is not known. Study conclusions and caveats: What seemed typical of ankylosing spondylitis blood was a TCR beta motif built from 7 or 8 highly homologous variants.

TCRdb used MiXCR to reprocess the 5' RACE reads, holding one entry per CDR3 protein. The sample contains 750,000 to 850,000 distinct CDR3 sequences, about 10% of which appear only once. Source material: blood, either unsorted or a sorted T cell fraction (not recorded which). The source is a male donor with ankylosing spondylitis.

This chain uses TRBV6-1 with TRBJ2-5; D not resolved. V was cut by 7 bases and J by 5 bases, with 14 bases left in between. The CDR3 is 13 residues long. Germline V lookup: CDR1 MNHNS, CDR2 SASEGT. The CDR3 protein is CASTSVHRETQYF. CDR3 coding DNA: TGTGCCAGCACCTCCGTACATCGGGAGACCCAGTACTTC.

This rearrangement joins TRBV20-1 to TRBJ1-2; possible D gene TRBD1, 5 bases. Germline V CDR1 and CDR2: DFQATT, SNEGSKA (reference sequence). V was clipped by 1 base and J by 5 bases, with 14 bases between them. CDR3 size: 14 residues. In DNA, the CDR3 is TGCAGTGCTAGAGCCTCGGACAAGATGTATGGCTACACCTTC. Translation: CSARASDKMYGYTF.

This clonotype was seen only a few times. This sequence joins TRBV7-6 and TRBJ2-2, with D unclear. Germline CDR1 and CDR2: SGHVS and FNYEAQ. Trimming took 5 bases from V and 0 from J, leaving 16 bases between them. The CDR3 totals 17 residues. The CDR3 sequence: CASSHPPGGSNTGELFF. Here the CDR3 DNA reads TGTGCCAGCAGCCACCCGCCAGGCGGTTCGAACACCGGGGAGCTGTTTTTT.

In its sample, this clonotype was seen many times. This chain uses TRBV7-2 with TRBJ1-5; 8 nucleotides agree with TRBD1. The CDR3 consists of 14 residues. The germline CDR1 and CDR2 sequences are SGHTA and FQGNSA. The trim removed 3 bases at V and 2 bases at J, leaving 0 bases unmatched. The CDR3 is CASSLDRGNQPQHF. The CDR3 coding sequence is TGTGCCAGCAGCTTGGACAGGGGCAATCAGCCCCAGCATTTT.

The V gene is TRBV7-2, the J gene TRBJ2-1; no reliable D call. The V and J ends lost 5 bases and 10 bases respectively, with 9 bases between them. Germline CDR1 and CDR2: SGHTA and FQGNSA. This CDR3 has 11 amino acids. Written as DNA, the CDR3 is TGTGCCAGCAGCGTAAGTCCCGAGCAGTTCTTC. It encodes CASSVSPEQFF.

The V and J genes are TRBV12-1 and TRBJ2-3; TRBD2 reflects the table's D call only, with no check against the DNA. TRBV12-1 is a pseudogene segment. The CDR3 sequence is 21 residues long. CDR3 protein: CASSSKQGTSNFPLSTDTQYF. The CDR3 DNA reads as TGTGCCAGCAGCTCAAAACAGGGGACTAGTAATTTCCCTCTTAGCACAGATACGCAGTATTTT.

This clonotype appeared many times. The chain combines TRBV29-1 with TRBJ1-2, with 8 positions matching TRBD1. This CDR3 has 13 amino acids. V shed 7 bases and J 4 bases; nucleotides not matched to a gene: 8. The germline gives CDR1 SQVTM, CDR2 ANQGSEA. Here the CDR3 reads CSADRATVYGYTF. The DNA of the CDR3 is TGCAGCGCGGACAGGGCTACTGTCTATGGCTACACCTTC.

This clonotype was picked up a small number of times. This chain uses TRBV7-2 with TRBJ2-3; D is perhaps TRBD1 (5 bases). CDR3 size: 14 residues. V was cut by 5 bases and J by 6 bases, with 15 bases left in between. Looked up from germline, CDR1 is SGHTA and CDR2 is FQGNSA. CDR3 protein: CASSPQGILDTQYF. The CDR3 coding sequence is TGTGCCAGCAGCCCCCAGGGAATTCTGGATACGCAGTATTTT. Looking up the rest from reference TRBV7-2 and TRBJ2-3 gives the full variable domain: GAGVSQSPSNKVTEKGKDVELRCDPISGHTALYWYRQSLGQGLEFLIYFQGNSAPDKSGLPSDRFSAERTGGSVSTLTIQRTQQEDSAVYLCASSPQGILDTQYFGPGTRLTVL.

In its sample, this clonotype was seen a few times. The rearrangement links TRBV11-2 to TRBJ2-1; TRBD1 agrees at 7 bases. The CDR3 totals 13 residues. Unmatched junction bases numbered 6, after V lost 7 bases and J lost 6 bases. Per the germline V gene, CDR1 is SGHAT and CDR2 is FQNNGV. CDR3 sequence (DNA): TGTGCCAGCACTCCGACAGGGCGCAATGAGCAGTTCTTC. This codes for CASTPTGRNEQFF.

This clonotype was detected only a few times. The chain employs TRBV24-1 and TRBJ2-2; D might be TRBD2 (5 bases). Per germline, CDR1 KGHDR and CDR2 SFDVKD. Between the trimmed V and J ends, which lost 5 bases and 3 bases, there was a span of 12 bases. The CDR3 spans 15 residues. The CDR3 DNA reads TGTGCCACCAGTGGGACGGAGGCCGACACCGGGGAGCTGTTTTTT. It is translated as CATSGTEADTGELFF.

CDR3: CSALKGDRGQGEQYF. DNA for the CDR3: TGCAGTGCTTTGAAGGGGGACAGGGGGCAGGGCGAGCAGTACTTC. V usage is TRBV20-1 and J usage is TRBJ2-7; 12 nucleotides match TRBD1. The CDR3 extends over 15 amino acids. Germline V gene sequence: CDR1 DFQATT, CDR2 SNEGSKA (reference sequence). J lost 6 bases, V lost 5 bases, and 11 bases had no gene match.

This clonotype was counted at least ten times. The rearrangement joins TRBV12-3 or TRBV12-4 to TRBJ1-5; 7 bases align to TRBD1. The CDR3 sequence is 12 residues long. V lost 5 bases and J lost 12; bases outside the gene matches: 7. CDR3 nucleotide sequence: TGTGCCAGCAGTCTAAACAGGGGACACCAGCATTTT. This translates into CASSLNRGHQHF.

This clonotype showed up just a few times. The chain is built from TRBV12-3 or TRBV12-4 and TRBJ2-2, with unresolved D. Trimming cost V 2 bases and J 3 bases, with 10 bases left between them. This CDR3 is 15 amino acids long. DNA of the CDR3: TGTGCCAGCAGTTTAAGCACAGCTTACACCGGGGAGCTGTTTTTT. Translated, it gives CASSLSTAYTGELFF.

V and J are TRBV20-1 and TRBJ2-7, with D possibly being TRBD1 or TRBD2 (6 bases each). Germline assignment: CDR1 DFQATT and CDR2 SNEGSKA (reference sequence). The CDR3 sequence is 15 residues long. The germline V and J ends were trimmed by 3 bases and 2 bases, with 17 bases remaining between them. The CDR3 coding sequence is TGCAGTGCTAGGACAGGAGGTGGGGAGGCCTACGAGCAGTACTTC. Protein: CSARTGGGEAYEQYF.

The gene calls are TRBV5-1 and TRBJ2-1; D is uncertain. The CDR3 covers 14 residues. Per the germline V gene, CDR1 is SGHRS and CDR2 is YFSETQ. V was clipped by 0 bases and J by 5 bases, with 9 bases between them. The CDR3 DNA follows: TGCGCCAGCAGCTTGGGTGGGATGGACAATGAGCAGTTCTTC. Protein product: CASSLGGMDNEQFF.

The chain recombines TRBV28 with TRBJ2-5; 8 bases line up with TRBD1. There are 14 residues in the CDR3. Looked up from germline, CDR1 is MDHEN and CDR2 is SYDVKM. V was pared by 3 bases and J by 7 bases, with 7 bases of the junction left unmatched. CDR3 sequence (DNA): TGTGCCAGCAGTTTTCCCGACAGGGGAGGGACCCAGTACTTC. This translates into CASSFPDRGGTQYF.

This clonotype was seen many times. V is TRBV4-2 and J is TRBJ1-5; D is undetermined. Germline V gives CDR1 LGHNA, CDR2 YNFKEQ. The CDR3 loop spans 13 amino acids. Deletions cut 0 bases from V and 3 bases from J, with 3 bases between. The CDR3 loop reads CASSQEYNQPQHF. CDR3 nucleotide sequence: TGTGCCAGCAGCCAAGAGTACAATCAGCCCCAGCATTTT.

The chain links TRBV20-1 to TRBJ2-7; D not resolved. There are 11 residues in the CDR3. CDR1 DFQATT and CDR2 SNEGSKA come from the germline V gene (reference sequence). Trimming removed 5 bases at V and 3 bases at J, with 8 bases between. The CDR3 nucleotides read TGCAGTGCTTTCAGAGGCTACGAGCAGTACTTC. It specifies CSAFRGYEQYF.

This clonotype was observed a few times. CDR3 sequence (DNA): TGTGCCAGCAGTTTGGGGGGAGGTCCAAACATTCAGTACTTC. Its protein product is CASSLGGGPNIQYF. This chain connects TRBV28 to TRBJ2-4; possibly TRBD2 for D (6 bases). CDR1 and CDR2 from the germline V gene are MDHEN and SYDVKM. Deletions cut 3 bases from V and 6 bases from J, with 12 bases between. The length of the CDR3 is 14 residues.

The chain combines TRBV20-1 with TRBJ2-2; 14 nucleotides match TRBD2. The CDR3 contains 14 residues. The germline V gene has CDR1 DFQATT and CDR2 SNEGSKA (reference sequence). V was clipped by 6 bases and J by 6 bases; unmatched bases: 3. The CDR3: CSARTSGRSGELFF. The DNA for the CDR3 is TGCAGTGCCCGGACTAGCGGGAGGTCCGGGGAGCTGTTTTTT.

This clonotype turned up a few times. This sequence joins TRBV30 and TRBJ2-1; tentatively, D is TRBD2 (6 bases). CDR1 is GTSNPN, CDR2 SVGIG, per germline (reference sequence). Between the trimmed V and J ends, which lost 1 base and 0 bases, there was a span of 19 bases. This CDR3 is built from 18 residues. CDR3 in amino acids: CAWSARRDSQSSYNEQFF. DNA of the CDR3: TGTGCCTGGAGTGCGAGACGGGACTCCCAAAGCTCCTACAATGAGCAGTTCTTC.

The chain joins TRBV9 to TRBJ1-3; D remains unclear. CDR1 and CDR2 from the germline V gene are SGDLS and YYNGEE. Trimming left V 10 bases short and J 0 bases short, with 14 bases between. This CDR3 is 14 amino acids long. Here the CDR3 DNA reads TGTGCCTCCTCAGCGTCCATCTCTGGAAACACCATATATTTT. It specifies CASSASISGNTIYF. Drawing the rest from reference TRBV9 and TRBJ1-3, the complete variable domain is DSGVTQTPKHLITATGQRVTLRCSPRSGDLSVYWYQQSLDQGLQFLIQYYNGEERAKGNILERFSAQQFPDLHSELNLSSLELGDSALYFCASSASISGNTIYFGEGSWLTVV.

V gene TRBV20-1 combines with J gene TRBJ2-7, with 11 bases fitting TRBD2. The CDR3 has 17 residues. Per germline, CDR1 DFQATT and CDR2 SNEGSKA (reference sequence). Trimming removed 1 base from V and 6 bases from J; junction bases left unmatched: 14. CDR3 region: CSARALLAGAIPTEQYF. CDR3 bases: TGCAGTGCTAGAGCCTTACTAGCGGGGGCGATTCCAACCGAGCAGTACTTC.

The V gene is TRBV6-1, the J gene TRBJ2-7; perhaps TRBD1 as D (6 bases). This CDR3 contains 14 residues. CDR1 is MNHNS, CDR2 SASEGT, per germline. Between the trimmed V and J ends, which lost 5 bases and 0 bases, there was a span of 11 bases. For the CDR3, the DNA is TGTGCCAGCAGTAGACAGGCTGGCTCCTACGAGCAGTACTTC. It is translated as CASSRQAGSYEQYF.

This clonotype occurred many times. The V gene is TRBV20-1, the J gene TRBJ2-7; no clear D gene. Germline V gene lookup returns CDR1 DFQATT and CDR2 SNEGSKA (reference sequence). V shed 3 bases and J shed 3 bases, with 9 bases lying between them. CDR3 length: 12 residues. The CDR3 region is CSASTDSYEQYF. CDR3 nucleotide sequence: TGCAGTGCTAGCACAGATAGCTACGAGCAGTACTTC.

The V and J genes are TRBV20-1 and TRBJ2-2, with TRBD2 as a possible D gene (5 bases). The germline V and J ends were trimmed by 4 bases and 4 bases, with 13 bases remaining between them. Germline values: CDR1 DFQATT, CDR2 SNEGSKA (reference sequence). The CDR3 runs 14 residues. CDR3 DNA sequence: TGCAGTGCTAAGGTCCCGAGCGGCACCGGGGAGCTGTTTTTT. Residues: CSAKVPSGTGELFF.

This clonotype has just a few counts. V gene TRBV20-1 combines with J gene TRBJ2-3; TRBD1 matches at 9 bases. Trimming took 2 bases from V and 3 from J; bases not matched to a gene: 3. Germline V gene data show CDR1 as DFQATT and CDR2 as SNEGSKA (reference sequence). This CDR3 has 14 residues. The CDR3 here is CSARMDRGTDTQYF. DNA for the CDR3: TGCAGTGCTAGAATGGACAGGGGAACAGATACGCAGTATTTT.